This T cell receptor (beta chain) was sequenced in a study of cytomegalovirus exposure and HLA in healthy donors. Study summary: In a previous analysis, 110 million or so unique TCR beta sequences were found from some 200 million T cells. Study conclusions and caveats: Despite most TCR sequences being rare, some public TCRs occurred in many donors.

CDR1 SGHRS and CDR2 YFSETQ come from the germline V gene. The CDR3 loop spans 17 amino acids. V dropped 0 bases and J dropped 1; count of bases not matched to a gene: 8. As for this clone: As yet, its antigen is unknown.

The PCR ran on 60 Vbeta and 13 Jbeta primers. Data came from immunoSEQ multiplex PCR; TCRdb stores just in-frame clones and leaves some out. The sample records some 130,000 clones, about two thirds being singletons. The genes are TRBV5-1 and TRBJ2-5; 8 bases align to TRBD2. This TCR came from a woman in her 40s in good health and CMV-seronegative. Sample: PBMCs. The CDR3 is CASSLARAGGIQETQYF. Here the CDR3 DNA reads TGCGCCAGCAGCTTGGCTCGGGCGGGGGGTATCCAAGAGACCCAGTACTTC. The entire variable domain, with the rest obtained from reference TRBV5-1 and TRBJ2-5, is as follows: KAGVTQTPRYLIKTRGQQVTLSCSPISGHRSVSWYQQTPGQGLQFLFEYFSETQRNKGNFPGRFSGRQFSNSRSEMNVSTLELGDSALYLCASSLARAGGIQETQYFGPGTRLLVL.